This entry is about one TCR beta chain. What it binds is unknown. Researchers ran the assay at a deep level. Authors' data handling: Filtering differed for immunoSEQ, which gave only junction sequences without quality scores. Measured with immunoSEQ multiplex PCR; TCRdb has only the in-frame clones, and not every one. For V, J and clone size, that table is used; D and trimming come from the DNA. This sample carries 2 million or so clones, around 96% of them seen once, and the ten largest clones take 0.85% to 1.2%. This entry is derived from a study of shared clonotypes between healthy human individuals. Findings of the study overall: Clonotypes shared by all four donors outscored non-shared clonotypes in generation probability. Naive CD4 clonotypes overlapped across a handful of donors at roughly 5.1%.

This CDR3 contains 14 residues. Germline V gene data show CDR1 as MNHEY and CDR2 as SVGAGI. V lost 1 base to trimming and J lost 3 bases, with 9 bases between them. Terminally differentiated effector memory CD45RA+ cells were left out of the naive CD8 fraction, which was CD45RO-negative and positively selected for CCR7. Sequencing was performed on naive CD8+ T cells sorted from blood. The origin of this receptor is a man aged 18 to 30 in good health. The rearrangement joins TRBV6-5 to TRBJ2-5; D call uncertain. The CDR3 spells CASSYYSSEETQYF. The CDR3 DNA is TGTGCCAGCAGTTACTACTCCAGCGAAGAGACCCAGTACTTC.